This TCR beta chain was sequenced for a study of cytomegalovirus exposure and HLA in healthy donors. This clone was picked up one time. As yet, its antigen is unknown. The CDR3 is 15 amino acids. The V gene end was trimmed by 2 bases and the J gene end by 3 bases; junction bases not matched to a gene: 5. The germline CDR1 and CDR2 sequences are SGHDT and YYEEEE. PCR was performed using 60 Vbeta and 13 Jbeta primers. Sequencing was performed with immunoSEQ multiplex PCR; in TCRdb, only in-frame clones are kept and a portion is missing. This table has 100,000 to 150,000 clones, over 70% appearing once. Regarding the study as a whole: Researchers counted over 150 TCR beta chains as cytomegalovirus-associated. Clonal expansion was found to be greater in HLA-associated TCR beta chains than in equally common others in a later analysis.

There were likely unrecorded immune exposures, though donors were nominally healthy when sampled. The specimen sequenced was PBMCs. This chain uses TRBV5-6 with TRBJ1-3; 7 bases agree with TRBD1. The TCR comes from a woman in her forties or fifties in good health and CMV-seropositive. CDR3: CASSLPGGGGNTIYF. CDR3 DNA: TGTGCCAGCAGCTTACCAGGGGGTGGTGGAAACACCATATATTTT.